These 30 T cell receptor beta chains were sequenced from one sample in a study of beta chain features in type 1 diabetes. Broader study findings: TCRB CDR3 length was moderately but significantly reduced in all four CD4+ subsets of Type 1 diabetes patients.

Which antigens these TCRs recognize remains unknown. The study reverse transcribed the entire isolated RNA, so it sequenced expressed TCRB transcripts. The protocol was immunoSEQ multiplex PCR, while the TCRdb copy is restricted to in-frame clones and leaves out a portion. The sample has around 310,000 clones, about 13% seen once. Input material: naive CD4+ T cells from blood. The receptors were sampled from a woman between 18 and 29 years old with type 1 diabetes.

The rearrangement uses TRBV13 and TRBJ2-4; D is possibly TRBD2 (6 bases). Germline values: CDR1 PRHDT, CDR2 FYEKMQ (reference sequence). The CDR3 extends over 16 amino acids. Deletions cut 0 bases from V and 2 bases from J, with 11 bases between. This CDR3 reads CASSLGSGETKNIQYF. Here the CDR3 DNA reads TGTGCCAGCAGCTTAGGTAGCGGAGAGACCAAAAACATTCAGTACTTC.

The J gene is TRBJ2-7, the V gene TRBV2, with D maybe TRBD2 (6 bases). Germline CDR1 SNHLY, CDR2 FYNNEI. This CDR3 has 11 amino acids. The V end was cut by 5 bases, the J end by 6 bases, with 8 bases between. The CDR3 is CASSRDSEQYF. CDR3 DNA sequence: TGTGCCAGCAGTCGGGACTCCGAGCAGTACTTC.

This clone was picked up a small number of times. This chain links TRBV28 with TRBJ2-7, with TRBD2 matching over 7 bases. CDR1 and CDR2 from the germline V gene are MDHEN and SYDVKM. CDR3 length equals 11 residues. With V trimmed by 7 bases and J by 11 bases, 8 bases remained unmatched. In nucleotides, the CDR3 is TGTGCCAGCACCATTGAGGGACTAAAGTACTTC. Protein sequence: CASTIEGLKYF.

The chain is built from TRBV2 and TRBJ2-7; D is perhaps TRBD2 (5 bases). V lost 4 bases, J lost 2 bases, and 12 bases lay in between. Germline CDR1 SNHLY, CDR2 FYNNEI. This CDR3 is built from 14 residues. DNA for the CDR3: TGTGCCAGCAGTGTTCGCGGGCCGGCCTACGAGCAGTACTTC. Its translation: CASSVRGPAYEQYF. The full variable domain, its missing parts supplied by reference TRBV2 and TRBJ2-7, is EPEVTQTPSHQVTQMGQEVILRCVPISNHLYFYWYRQILGQKVEFLVSFYNNEISEKSEIFDDQFSVERPDGSNFTLKIRSTKLEDSAMYFCASSVRGPAYEQYFGPGTRLTVT.

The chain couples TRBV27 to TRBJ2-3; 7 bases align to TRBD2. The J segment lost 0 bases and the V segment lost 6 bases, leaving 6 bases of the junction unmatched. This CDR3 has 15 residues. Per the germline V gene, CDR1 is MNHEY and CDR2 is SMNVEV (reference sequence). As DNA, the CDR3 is TGTGCCAGCAGCAGGCTAGCGGCCAGCACAGATACGCAGTATTTT. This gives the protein CASSRLAASTDTQYF.

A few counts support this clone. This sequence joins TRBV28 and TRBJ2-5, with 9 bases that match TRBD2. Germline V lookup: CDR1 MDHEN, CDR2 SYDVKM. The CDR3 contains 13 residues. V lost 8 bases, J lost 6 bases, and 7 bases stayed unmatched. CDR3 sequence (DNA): TGTGCCAGCGGGACTAGCTCCTCGAAGACCCAGTACTTC. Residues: CASGTSSSKTQYF.

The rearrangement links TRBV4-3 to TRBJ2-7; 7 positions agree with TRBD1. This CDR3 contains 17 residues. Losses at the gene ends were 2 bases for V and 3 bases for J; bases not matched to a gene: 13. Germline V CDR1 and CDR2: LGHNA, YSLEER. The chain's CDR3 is CASSQRVRGKLVYEQYF. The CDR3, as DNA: TGCGCCAGCAGCCAAAGAGTCAGGGGGAAACTAGTCTACGAGCAGTACTTC.

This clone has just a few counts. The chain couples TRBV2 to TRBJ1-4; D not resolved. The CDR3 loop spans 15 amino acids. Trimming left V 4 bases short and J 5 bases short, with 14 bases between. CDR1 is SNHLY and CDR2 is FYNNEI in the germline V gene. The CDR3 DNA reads TGTGCCAGCAGTGGTCAGGCCCGAGGGAATGAAAAACTGTTTTTT. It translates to CASSGQARGNEKLFF.

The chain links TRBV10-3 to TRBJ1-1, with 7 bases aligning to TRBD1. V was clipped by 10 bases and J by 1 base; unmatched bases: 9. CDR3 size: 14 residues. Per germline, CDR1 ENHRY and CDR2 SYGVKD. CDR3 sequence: CATIQHRGNTEAFF. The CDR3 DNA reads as TGTGCCACCATACAACACAGGGGGAACACTGAAGCTTTCTTT.

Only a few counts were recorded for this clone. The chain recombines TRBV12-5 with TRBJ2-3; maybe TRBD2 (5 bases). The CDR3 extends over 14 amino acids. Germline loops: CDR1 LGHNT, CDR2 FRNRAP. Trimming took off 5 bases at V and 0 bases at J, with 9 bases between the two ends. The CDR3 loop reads CASGPPGSTDTQYF. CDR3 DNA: TGTGCTAGTGGTCCTCCGGGGAGCACAGATACGCAGTATTTT.

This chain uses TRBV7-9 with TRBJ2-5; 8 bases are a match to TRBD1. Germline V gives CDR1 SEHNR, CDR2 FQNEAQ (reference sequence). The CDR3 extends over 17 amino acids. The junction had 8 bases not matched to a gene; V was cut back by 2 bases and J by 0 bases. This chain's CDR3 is CASSLLEGQVYQETQYF. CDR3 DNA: TGTGCCAGCAGCTTACTAGAGGGACAGGTGTACCAAGAGACCCAGTACTTC. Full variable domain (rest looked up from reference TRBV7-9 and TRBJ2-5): DTGVSQNPRHKITKRGQNVTFRCDPISEHNRLYWYRQTLGQGPEFLTYFQNEAQLEKSRLLSDRFSAERPKGSFSTLEIQRTEQGDSAMYLCASSLLEGQVYQETQYFGPGTRLLVL.

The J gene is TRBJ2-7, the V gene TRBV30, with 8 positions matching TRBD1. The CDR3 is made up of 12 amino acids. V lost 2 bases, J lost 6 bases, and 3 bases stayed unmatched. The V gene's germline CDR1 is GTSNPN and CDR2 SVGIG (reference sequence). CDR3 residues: CAWSQGAGEQYF. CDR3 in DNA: TGTGCCTGGAGTCAGGGGGCGGGCGAGCAGTACTTC.

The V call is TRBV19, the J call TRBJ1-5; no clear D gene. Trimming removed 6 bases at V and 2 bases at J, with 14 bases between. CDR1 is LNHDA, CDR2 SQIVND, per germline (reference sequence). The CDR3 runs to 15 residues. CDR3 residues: CASRGGGAGNQPQHF. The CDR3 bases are TGTGCCAGTAGAGGTGGTGGAGCGGGCAATCAGCCCCAGCATTTT. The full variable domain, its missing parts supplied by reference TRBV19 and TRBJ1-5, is DGGITQSPKYLFRKEGQNVTLSCEQNLNHDAMYWYRQDPGQGLRLIYYSQIVNDFQKGDIAEGYSVSREKKESFPLTVTSAQKNPTAFYLCASRGGGAGNQPQHFGDGTRLSIL.

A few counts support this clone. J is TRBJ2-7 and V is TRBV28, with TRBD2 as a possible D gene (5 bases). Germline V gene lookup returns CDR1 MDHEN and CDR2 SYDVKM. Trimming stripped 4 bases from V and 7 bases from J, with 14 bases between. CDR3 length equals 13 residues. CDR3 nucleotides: TGTGCCAGCAGTTCTTTGTTGCCGGGGGAGCAGTACGTC. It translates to CASSSLLPGEQYV.

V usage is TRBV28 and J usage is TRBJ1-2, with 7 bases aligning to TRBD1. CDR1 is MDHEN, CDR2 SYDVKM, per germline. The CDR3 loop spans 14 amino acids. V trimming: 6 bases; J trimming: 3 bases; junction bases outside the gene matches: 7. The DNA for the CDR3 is TGTGCCAGCAGCTCTCCCACAGGGGACTATGGCTACACCTTC. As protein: CASSSPTGDYGYTF.

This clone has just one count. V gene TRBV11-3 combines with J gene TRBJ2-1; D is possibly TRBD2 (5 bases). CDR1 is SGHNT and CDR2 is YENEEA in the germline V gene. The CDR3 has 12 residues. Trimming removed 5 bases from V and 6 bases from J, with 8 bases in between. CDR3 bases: TGTGCCAGCAGCGGCGCGGGCAATGAGCAGTTCTTC. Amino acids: CASSGAGNEQFF. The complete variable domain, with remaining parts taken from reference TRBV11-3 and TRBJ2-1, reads EAGVVQSPRYKIIEKKQPVAFWCNPISGHNTLYWYLQNLGQGPELLIRYENEEAVDDSQLPKDRFSAERLKGVDSTLKIQPAELGDSAVYLCASSGAGNEQFFGPGTRLTVL.

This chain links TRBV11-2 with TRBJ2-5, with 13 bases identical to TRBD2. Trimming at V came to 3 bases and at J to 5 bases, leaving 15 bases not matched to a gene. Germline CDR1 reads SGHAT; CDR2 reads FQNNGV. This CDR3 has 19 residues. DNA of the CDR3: TGTGCCAGCAGCTTCTGGACTAGCGGGAGAGGTCCGAAGCGGGAGACCCAGTACTTC. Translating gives CASSFWTSGRGPKRETQYF.

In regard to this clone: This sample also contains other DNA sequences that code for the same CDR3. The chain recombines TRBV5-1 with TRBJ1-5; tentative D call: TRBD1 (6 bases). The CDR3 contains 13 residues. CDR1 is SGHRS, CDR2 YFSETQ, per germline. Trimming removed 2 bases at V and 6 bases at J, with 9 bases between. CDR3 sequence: CASSLGGGQPQHF. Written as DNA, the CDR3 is TGCGCCAGCAGCTTAGGGGGTGGTCAGCCCCAGCATTTT.

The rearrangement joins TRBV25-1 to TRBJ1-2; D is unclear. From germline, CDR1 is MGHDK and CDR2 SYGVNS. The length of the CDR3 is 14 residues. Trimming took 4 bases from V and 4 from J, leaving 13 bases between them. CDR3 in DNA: TGTGCCAGCAGTGTCCCGGACTCGGTCTATGGCTACACCTTC. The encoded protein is CASSVPDSVYGYTF.

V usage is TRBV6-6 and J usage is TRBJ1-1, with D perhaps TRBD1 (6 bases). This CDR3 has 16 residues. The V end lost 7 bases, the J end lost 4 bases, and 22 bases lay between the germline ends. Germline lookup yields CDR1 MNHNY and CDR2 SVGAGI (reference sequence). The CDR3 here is CASTPPGAGAGTEAFF. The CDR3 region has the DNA TGTGCCAGCACTCCCCCAGGGGCAGGGGCGGGCACTGAAGCTTTCTTT.

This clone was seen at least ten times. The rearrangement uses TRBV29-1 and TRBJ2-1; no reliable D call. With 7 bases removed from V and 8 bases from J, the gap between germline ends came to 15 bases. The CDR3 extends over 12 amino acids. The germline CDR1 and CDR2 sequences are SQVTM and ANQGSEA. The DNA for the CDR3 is TGCAGCGCCTCCCCGATCACAGATGAGCAGTTCTTC. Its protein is CSASPITDEQFF.

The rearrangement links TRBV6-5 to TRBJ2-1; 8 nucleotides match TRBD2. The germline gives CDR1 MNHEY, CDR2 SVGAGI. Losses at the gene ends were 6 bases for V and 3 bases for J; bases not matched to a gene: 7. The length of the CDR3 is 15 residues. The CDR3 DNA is TGTGCCAGCAGCGATACTAGCGGCTTCTACAATGAGCAGTTCTTC. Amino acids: CASSDTSGFYNEQFF.

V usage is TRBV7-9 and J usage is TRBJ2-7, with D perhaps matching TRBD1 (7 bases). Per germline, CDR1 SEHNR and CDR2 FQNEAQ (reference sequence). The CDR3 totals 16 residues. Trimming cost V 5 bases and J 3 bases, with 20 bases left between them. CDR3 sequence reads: CASSVKGQGGGYEQYF. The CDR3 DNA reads TGTGCCAGCAGCGTCAAAGGGCAGGGGGGCGGCTACGAGCAGTACTTC.

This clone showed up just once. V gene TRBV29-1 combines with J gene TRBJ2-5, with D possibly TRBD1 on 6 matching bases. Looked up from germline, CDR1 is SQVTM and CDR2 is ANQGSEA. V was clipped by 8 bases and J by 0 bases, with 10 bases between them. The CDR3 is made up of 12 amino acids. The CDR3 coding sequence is TGCAGCACAAGGGGGTACCAAGAGACCCAGTACTTC. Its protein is CSTRGYQETQYF.

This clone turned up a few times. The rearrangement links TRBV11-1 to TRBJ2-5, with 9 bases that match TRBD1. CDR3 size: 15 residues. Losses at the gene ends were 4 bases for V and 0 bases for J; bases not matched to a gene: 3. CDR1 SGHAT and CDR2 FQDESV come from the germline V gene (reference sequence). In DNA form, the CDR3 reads TGTGCCAGCAGCTCCGGGACAGGGTACCAAGAGACCCAGTACTTC. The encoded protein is CASSSGTGYQETQYF.

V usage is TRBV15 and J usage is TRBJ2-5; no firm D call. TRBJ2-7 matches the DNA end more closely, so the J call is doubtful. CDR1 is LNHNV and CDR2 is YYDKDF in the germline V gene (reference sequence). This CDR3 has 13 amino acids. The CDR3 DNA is TGTGCCACCAGCAGAGGTGGTCTCTACGAGCAGTACTTC. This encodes CATSRGGLYEQYF.

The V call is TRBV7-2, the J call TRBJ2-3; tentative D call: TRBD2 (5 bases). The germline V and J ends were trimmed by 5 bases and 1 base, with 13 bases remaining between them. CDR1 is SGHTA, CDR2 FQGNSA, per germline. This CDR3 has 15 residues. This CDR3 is CASSLRGPGTDTQYF. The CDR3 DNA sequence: TGTGCCAGCAGCCTACGGGGTCCCGGCACAGATACGCAGTATTTT.

CDR3 in amino acids: CAISSASTGLGTEAFF. The CDR3 nucleotides read TGTGCCATCAGTAGCGCCTCTACAGGTCTGGGGACTGAAGCTTTCTTT. The chain uses TRBV10-3 and TRBJ1-1, with a weak D call TRBD1 (5 bases). CDR1 is ENHRY and CDR2 is SYGVKD in the germline V gene. There are 16 residues in the CDR3. The V and J ends lost 5 bases and 5 bases respectively, with 21 bases between them.

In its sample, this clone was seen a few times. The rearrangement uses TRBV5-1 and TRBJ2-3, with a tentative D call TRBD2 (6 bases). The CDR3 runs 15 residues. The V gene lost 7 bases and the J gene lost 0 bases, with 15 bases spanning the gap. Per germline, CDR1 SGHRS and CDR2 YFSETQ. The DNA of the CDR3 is TGCGCCAGCGAGAGAGCGGGCTCTAGCACAGATACGCAGTATTTT. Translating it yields CASERAGSSTDTQYF.

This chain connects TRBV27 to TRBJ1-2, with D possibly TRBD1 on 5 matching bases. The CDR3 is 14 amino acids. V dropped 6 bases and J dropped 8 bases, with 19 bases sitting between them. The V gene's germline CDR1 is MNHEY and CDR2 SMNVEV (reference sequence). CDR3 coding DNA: TGTGCCAGCAGCCTAGCGGGCGGGGGAGGCGGCTACACCTTC. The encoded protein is CASSLAGGGGGYTF.